The 22 T cell receptor beta chains reported below all come from one sample, sequenced in a study of shared T cell receptors in the human thymus. Profiled with immunoSEQ multiplex PCR; TCRdb holds only in-frame clones, not every one. This table holds roughly 710,000 clones, roughly 88% found once. These records were also assigned to another study, of human thymus T cells.

Sample: thymocytes. The receptors derive from a girl in the first two years of life with a congenital heart defect.

The chain joins TRBV6-6 to TRBJ2-3, with D tentatively TRBD1 (6 bases). CDR3 length: 15 residues. V dropped 5 bases and J dropped 3 bases, with 15 bases sitting between them. CDR1 is MNHNY, CDR2 SVGAGI, per germline (reference sequence). The CDR3 protein is CASSNTQGSTDTQYF. The CDR3 bases are TGTGCCAGCAGTAACACACAGGGTTCAACAGATACGCAGTATTTT.

V usage is TRBV14 and J usage is TRBJ1-1, with D perhaps matching TRBD1 (5 bases). Germline CDR1 is SGHDN and CDR2 is FVKESK. V shed 2 bases and J shed 1 base, with 11 bases lying between them. The length of the CDR3 is 15 residues. The CDR3 nucleotides are TGTGCCAGCAGCCAACCCCGGACACCGAACACTGAAGCTTTCTTT. Translation: CASSQPRTPNTEAFF.

This sequence joins TRBV4-1 and TRBJ1-1; D is uncertain. Deletions cut 0 bases from V and 0 bases from J, with 11 bases between. Germline CDR1 and CDR2: MGHRA and YSYEKL. The CDR3 is made up of 16 amino acids. CDR3 sequence: CASSQERHHMNTEAFF. The CDR3 DNA reads TGCGCCAGCAGCCAAGAAAGACACCACATGAACACTGAAGCTTTCTTT.

This chain uses TRBV25-1 with TRBJ2-1; D gene unclear. Deletions cut 0 bases from V and 7 bases from J, with 7 bases between. The CDR3 has 13 residues. The germline gives CDR1 MGHDK, CDR2 SYGVNS. The CDR3 loop reads CASSEYRSNEQFF. CDR3 nucleotide sequence: TGTGCCAGCAGTGAATACAGGTCGAATGAGCAGTTCTTC.

V usage is TRBV7-9 and J usage is TRBJ1-1; D possibly corresponds to TRBD1 (6 bases). The germline V gene has CDR1 SEHNR and CDR2 FQNEAQ (reference sequence). The CDR3 contains 16 residues. DNA for the CDR3: TGTGCTACGCAGTCGAGCGAGTGGGGGCATAGCACTGAAGCTTTCTTT. Protein product: CATQSSEWGHSTEAFF. Looking up the rest from reference TRBV7-9 and TRBJ1-1 gives the full variable domain: DTGVSQNPRHKITKRGQNVTFRCDPISEHNRLYWYRQTLGQGPEFLTYFQNEAQLEKSRLLSDRFSAERPKGSFSTLEIQRTEQGDSAMYLCATQSSEWGHSTEAFFGQGTRLTVV.

This chain links TRBV6-5 with TRBJ2-7; D perhaps matches TRBD2 (6 bases). V lost 8 bases and J 1 base, leaving 12 bases between the germline ends. Germline loops: CDR1 MNHEY, CDR2 SVGAGI. The CDR3 has 13 residues. As DNA, the CDR3 is TGTGCCAGCGTCGGAGGGTTGTCCTACGAGCAGTACTTC. Its protein is CASVGGLSYEQYF.

The rearrangement uses TRBV5-1 and TRBJ1-1, with D possibly matching TRBD1 (5 bases). The V gene's germline CDR1 is SGHRS and CDR2 YFSETQ. The length of the CDR3 is 11 residues. With 0 bases removed from V and 8 bases from J, the gap between germline ends came to 5 bases. In DNA, the CDR3 is TGCGCCAGCAGCTTGGACAGGGAAGCTTTCTTT. This gives the protein CASSLDREAFF.

The chain recombines TRBV7-2 with TRBJ2-3; 13 nucleotides match TRBD2. Germline V gene sequence: CDR1 SGHTA, CDR2 FQGNSA. V trimming: 1 base; J trimming: 8 bases; junction bases outside the gene matches: 0. The CDR3 covers 14 residues. The CDR3 coding sequence is TGTGCCAGCAGCTTAGGACTAGCGGGGGGTACGCAGTATTTT. Amino acids: CASSLGLAGGTQYF.

Only one count was recorded for this clone. This chain links TRBV14 with TRBJ2-1; the match to TRBD2 covers 10 bases. The germline CDR1 and CDR2 sequences are SGHDN and FVKESK. After removal of 3 bases from V and 4 bases from J, the junction contained 6 bases not matched to a gene. The CDR3 spans 16 residues. In nucleotides, the CDR3 is TGTGCCAGCAGCCATTTAGCGGGGGGTCCATACAATGAGCAGTTCTTC. This encodes CASSHLAGGPYNEQFF.

This clone was found once. The rearrangement uses TRBV28 and TRBJ2-7; D call uncertain. The V gene lost 2 bases and the J gene lost 0 bases, with 17 bases spanning the gap. Per germline, CDR1 MDHEN and CDR2 SYDVKM. The CDR3 runs 17 residues. The CDR3 sequence: CASSLSLGQPNSYEQYF. In nucleotides, the CDR3 is TGTGCCAGCAGTTTAAGTCTTGGGCAGCCGAACTCCTACGAGCAGTACTTC.

V and J are TRBV2 and TRBJ1-1; D uncertain. In germline, CDR1 is SNHLY, CDR2 FYNNEI. Trimming shortened V by 3 bases and J by 4 bases, and 15 bases separated the two germline ends. CDR3 length: 15 residues. Here the CDR3 reads CASSETPPRRTEAFF. CDR3 in DNA: TGTGCCAGCAGTGAGACACCCCCACGTCGCACTGAAGCTTTCTTT.

This chain uses TRBV12-5 with TRBJ1-1; D remains ambiguous. Germline V gene sequence: CDR1 LGHNT, CDR2 FRNRAP. V dropped 5 bases and J dropped 0 bases, with 4 bases sitting between them. CDR3 length: 12 amino acids. The chain's CDR3 is CASGQMNTEAFF. The CDR3 DNA follows: TGTGCTAGTGGTCAGATGAACACTGAAGCTTTCTTT. Supplemented by reference TRBV12-5 and TRBJ1-1, the full variable domain reads DARVTQTPRHKVTEMGQEVTMRCQPILGHNTVFWYRQTMMQGLELLAYFRNRAPLDDSGMPKDRFSAEMPDATLATLKIQPSEPRDSAVYFCASGQMNTEAFFGQGTRLTVV.

J is TRBJ2-5 and V is TRBV4-3; maybe TRBD2 (6 bases). Deletions cut 4 bases from V and 4 bases from J, with 13 bases between. Germline V gene lookup returns CDR1 LGHNA and CDR2 YSLEER. The CDR3 covers 14 residues. Here the CDR3 reads CASSPDAAGETQYF. DNA for the CDR3: TGCGCCAGCAGCCCAGACGCAGCGGGAGAGACCCAGTACTTC.

The CDR3: CASSYRGWYQPQHF. The CDR3 DNA reads TGTGCCAGCAGTTACCGGGGGTGGTATCAGCCCCAGCATTTT. The chain combines TRBV6-6 with TRBJ1-5; TRBD1 is a possible D gene (5 bases). Trimming pared 2 bases from V and 5 bases from J, leaving 10 bases between. Germline lookup yields CDR1 MNHNY and CDR2 SVGAGI (reference sequence). This CDR3 has 14 residues.

The chain recombines TRBV18 with TRBJ1-1; D is unresolved. The germline V and J ends were trimmed by 3 bases and 6 bases, with 11 bases remaining between them. CDR1 KGHSH and CDR2 LQKENI come from the germline V gene. CDR3 length: 13 amino acids. In DNA, the CDR3 is TGTGCCAGCTCACCCGGACGGGGTCCTGAAGCTTTCTTT. It codes for CASSPGRGPEAFF.

In its sample, this clone was seen once. The chain recombines TRBV7-9 with TRBJ2-3, with 9 bases matching TRBD2. The germline CDR1 and CDR2 sequences are SEHNR and FQNEAQ (reference sequence). This CDR3 region has 18 residues. V was pared by 6 bases and J by 4 bases, with 17 bases of the junction left unmatched. The CDR3 nucleotides read TGTGCCAGCAGTCCACTCGTCGGGCTAGCGGGGCTACCAGATACGCAGTATTTT. Translation gives CASSPLVGLAGLPDTQYF.

A remark on this clone: Additional DNA sequences in this sample encode the identical CDR3. The V and J genes are TRBV19 and TRBJ1-6; perhaps TRBD1 as D (6 bases). CDR3 length: 17 residues. V lost 6 bases and J 0 bases, leaving 15 bases between the germline ends. CDR1 and CDR2 (germline): LNHDA, SQIVND (reference sequence). CDR3 sequence: CASSSSGQSSYNSPLHF. In DNA, the CDR3 is TGTGCCAGTAGCTCTTCAGGACAGAGCTCCTATAATTCACCCCTCCACTTT.

The chain is built from TRBV10-3 and TRBJ2-5; 7 bases match TRBD1. This CDR3 region has 15 residues. Germline trimming cut 4 bases from V and 4 bases from J; bases unmatched to any gene: 9. Germline CDR1 ENHRY, CDR2 SYGVKD. In DNA form, the CDR3 reads TGTGCCATCAGTGCCCCGGGACAGCTAGGAGAGACCCAGTACTTC. The encoded protein is CAISAPGQLGETQYF.

The chain uses TRBV5-8 and TRBJ1-6, with a weak D call TRBD1 (5 bases). The V end was cut by 4 bases, the J end by 0 bases, with 11 bases between. This CDR3 has 16 residues. From germline, CDR1 is SGHTS and CDR2 YDEGEE. The DNA for the CDR3 is TGTGCCAGCAGCCCCAGGGAATTCTCCTATAATTCACCCCTCCACTTT. Encoded protein: CASSPREFSYNSPLHF. Full variable domain (missing parts from reference TRBV5-8 and TRBJ1-6): EAGVTQSPTHLIKTRGQQATLRCSPISGHTSVYWYQQALGLGLQFLLWYDEGEERNRGNFPPRFSGRQFPNYSSELNVNALELEDSALYLCASSPREFSYNSPLHFGNGTRLTVT.

J is TRBJ2-5 and V is TRBV30, with 9 bases matching TRBD1. After removal of 0 bases from V and 1 base from J, the junction contained 15 bases not matched to a gene. This CDR3 has 19 residues. Germline CDR1 and CDR2: GTSNPN and SVGIG (reference sequence). The CDR3 nucleotides read TGTGCCTGGAGTGTACGGGACAGGGCGGTGGGGGTCAGCCAAGAGACCCAGTACTTC. Its translation is CAWSVRDRAVGVSQETQYF.

This sequence joins TRBV7-6 and TRBJ2-7; D remains unclear. Germline values: CDR1 SGHVS, CDR2 FNYEAQ. The CDR3 runs 16 residues. V was shortened by 1 base and J by 0 bases, with 13 bases between the two germline ends. The DNA for the CDR3 is TGTGCCAGCAGCTTAGTGTCAGAAAGGAGCTCCTACGAGCAGTACTTC. Amino acid sequence: CASSLVSERSSYEQYF.

V is TRBV2 and J is TRBJ2-3; D gene ambiguous. Per the germline V gene, CDR1 is SNHLY and CDR2 is FYNNEI. V was trimmed by 4 bases and J by 2 bases, leaving 10 bases between them. The CDR3 runs 14 residues. The CDR3 reads CASSGLGDTDTQYF. Here the CDR3 DNA reads TGTGCCAGCAGTGGTCTGGGCGACACAGATACGCAGTATTTT. Variable domain in full (rest from reference TRBV2 and TRBJ2-3): EPEVTQTPSHQVTQMGQEVILRCVPISNHLYFYWYRQILGQKVEFLVSFYNNEISEKSEIFDDQFSVERPDGSNFTLKIRSTKLEDSAMYFCASSGLGDTDTQYFGPGTRLTVL.